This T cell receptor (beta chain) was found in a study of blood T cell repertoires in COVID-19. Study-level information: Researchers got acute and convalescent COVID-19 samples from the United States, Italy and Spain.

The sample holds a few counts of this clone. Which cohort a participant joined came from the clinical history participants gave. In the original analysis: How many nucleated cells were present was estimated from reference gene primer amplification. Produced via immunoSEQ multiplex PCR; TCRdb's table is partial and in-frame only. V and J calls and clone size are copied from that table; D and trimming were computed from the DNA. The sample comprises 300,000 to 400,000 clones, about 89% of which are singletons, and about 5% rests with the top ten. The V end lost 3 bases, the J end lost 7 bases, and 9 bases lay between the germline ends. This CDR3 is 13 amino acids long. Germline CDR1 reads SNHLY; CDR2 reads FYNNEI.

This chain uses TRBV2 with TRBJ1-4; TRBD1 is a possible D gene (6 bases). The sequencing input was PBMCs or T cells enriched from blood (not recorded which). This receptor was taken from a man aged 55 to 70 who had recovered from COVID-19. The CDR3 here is CASSDGGPEKLFF. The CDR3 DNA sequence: TGTGCCAGCAGTGACGGGGGGCCTGAAAAACTGTTTTTT.